One and the same sample provided the 2 T cell receptor beta chains below, sequenced in a study of identical twins. One entry per CDR3 protein results from TCRdb running MiXCR on the 5' RACE reads. This sample has roughly 690,000 distinct CDR3 sequences, with roughly 20% found just once. These sequences were also reported in another study, on T cells expressing NK-cell markers.

The sample consisted of PBMCs. Receptor source: a woman younger than 30 in good health.

The chain employs TRBV20-1 and TRBJ2-3, with 8 bases fitting TRBD2. Germline V CDR1 and CDR2: DFQATT, SNEGSKA (reference sequence). The J segment lost 6 bases and the V segment lost 3 bases, leaving 2 bases of the junction unmatched. This CDR3 has 12 residues. CDR3 loop: CSARGLVDTQYF. DNA of the CDR3: TGCAGTGCTAGGGGACTAGTGGATACGCAGTATTTT.

This clonotype showed up just a few times. V and J are TRBV12-3 or TRBV12-4 and TRBJ2-3; 8 bases align to TRBD2. The junction had 13 bases not matched to a gene; V was cut back by 7 bases and J by 4 bases. The CDR3 totals 16 residues. CDR3 sequence: CASIASRGGGADTQYF. CDR3 in DNA: TGTGCCAGCATAGCCTCACGGGGGGGCGGTGCAGATACGCAGTATTTT.